The 20 T cell receptor beta chains in this list originate from one sample, sequenced in a study of OX40 agonist ivuxolimab in advanced cancers. Library preparation employed the immunoSEQ multiplex PCR assay. The source is immuneACCESS, and TCRdb retained only in-frame sequences with V and J called. Part of the clones is not carried over; for the studies checked, unresolved V genes explain less than half of this, and the remainder is unexplained. The sample contains roughly 60,000 clones, 70% to 90% of them found a single time. 1.9% of the sample comes from the top ten. The input for sequencing was CD4+ or CD8+ T cells sorted from blood, taken in a trial of the OX40 agonist ivuxolimab. Every receptor here comes from an adult with an advanced solid tumor such as melanoma, head and neck, liver or kidney cancer.

The rearrangement uses TRBV7-9 and TRBJ2-1; D is unresolved. The germline gives CDR1 SEHNR, CDR2 FQNEAQ (reference sequence). The CDR3 totals 11 residues. V lost 5 bases, J lost 6 bases, and 5 bases lay in between. The CDR3 protein is CASSAFNEQFF. The CDR3 region has the DNA TGTGCCAGCAGCGCGTTCAATGAGCAGTTCTTC.

The V and J genes are TRBV13 and TRBJ2-7; 11 bases align to TRBD1. V lost 4 bases to trimming and J lost 5 bases; unmatched junction nucleotides: 7. Germline CDR1 reads PRHDT; CDR2 reads FYEKMQ (reference sequence). The CDR3 has 15 amino acids. CDR3 nucleotide sequence: TGTGCCAGCAGCTCACGGGACAGGGGGGGGGACGAGCAGTACTTC. It codes for CASSSRDRGGDEQYF.

The chain employs TRBV5-1 and TRBJ2-1; a weak D match, TRBD2 (6 bases). CDR3 length: 14 amino acids. Trimming stripped 4 bases from V and 6 bases from J, with 14 bases between. Germline V gene data show CDR1 as SGHRS and CDR2 as YFSETQ. This chain's CDR3 is CASSIRDSSNEQFF. DNA of the CDR3: TGCGCCAGCAGCATACGGGACTCGAGCAATGAGCAGTTCTTC.

The chain joins TRBV7-2 to TRBJ2-1; 8 nucleotides agree with TRBD2. Losses at the gene ends were 5 bases for V and 4 bases for J; bases not matched to a gene: 7. This CDR3 spans 15 amino acids. Per germline, CDR1 SGHTA and CDR2 FQGNSA. The CDR3 protein is CASSRMTSVYNEQFF. In DNA form, the CDR3 reads TGTGCCAGCAGCCGCATGACTAGCGTTTACAATGAGCAGTTCTTC.

V usage is TRBV4-1 and J usage is TRBJ2-7; 10 bases align to TRBD1. The V and J ends lost 4 bases and 4 bases, in that order; junction bases with no gene match: 13. The CDR3 is 17 residues long. Germline CDR1 reads MGHRA; CDR2 reads YSYEKL. CDR3 nucleotides: TGCGCCAGCAGCCGCCATGGGACAGGGGTCACGACGTACGAGCAGTACTTC. Its translation: CASSRHGTGVTTYEQYF.

The chain uses TRBV11-1 and TRBJ1-1, with unresolved D. V was shortened by 2 bases and J by 0 bases, with 13 bases between the two germline ends. CDR1 and CDR2 from the germline V gene are SGHAT and FQDESV (reference sequence). The CDR3 covers 16 residues. The CDR3 spells CASSLIPVNMNTEAFF. CDR3 nucleotides: TGTGCCAGCAGCTTAATCCCTGTCAACATGAACACTGAAGCTTTCTTT.

The genes are TRBV18 and TRBJ1-4, with 9 positions matching TRBD1. J gave up 10 bases and V 4 bases, and 4 bases lay outside the gene matches. The germline CDR1 and CDR2 sequences are KGHSH and LQKENI. The CDR3 loop spans 13 amino acids. The CDR3 sequence: CASSQQDRGKLFF. CDR3 nucleotide sequence: TGTGCCAGCTCACAACAGGACAGGGGAAAACTGTTTTTT.

The chain combines TRBV6-5 with TRBJ2-1; D perhaps matches TRBD1 (5 bases). V lost 2 bases and J 10 bases, leaving 15 bases between the germline ends. The germline V gene encodes CDR1 MNHEY and CDR2 SVGAGI. The CDR3 length is 14 residues. DNA for the CDR3: TGTGCCAGCAGTTACGATGTGTCTAGGACAGAGCAGTTCTTC. Its translation is CASSYDVSRTEQFF.

This sequence joins TRBV9 and TRBJ2-2; D remains ambiguous. V lost 5 bases and J 5 bases, leaving 13 bases between the germline ends. Germline CDR1 reads SGDLS; CDR2 reads YYNGEE. The CDR3 totals 14 residues. The CDR3 protein is CASRIAWGTGELFF. The DNA for the CDR3 is TGTGCCAGCAGGATAGCCTGGGGAACCGGGGAGCTGTTTTTT.

The chain carries TRBV5-1 and TRBJ2-1, with D hard to call. The V gene's germline CDR1 is SGHRS and CDR2 YFSETQ. This CDR3 is built from 14 residues. Between the trimmed V and J ends, which lost 6 bases and 0 bases, there was a span of 10 bases. This CDR3 is CASTRKSSYNEQFF. The DNA for the CDR3 is TGCGCCAGCACGAGGAAGAGCTCCTACAATGAGCAGTTCTTC.

This chain uses TRBV2 with TRBJ1-5, with D perhaps matching TRBD1 (5 bases). CDR1 and CDR2 (germline): SNHLY, FYNNEI. With 1 base removed from V and 6 bases from J, the gap between germline ends came to 13 bases. The CDR3 contains 15 residues. The CDR3 DNA is TGTGCCAGCAGTGAAGATCCGGGGGTAGGTCAGCCCCAGCATTTT. Its translation: CASSEDPGVGQPQHF.

This clone was seen at least ten times. This chain connects TRBV4-1 to TRBJ1-3; D not resolved. V lost 1 base, J lost 0 bases, and 13 bases lay in between. The CDR3 totals 17 residues. The germline V gene has CDR1 MGHRA and CDR2 YSYEKL. The CDR3 here is CASSQVVGVPSGNTIYF. In nucleotides, the CDR3 is TGCGCCAGCAGCCAAGTTGTCGGGGTCCCCTCTGGAAACACCATATATTTT.

This sequence joins TRBV6-5 and TRBJ1-5; no clear D gene. V lost 6 bases, J lost 4 bases, and 13 bases lay in between. Germline loops: CDR1 MNHEY, CDR2 SVGAGI. This CDR3 region has 14 residues. The CDR3 sequence: CASSPGLGNQPQHF. Here the CDR3 DNA reads TGTGCCAGCAGCCCCGGTCTCGGAAATCAGCCCCAGCATTTT.

The chain has TRBV5-1 and TRBJ1-1; D is uncertain. The CDR3 is 14 amino acids. Trimming removed 5 bases at V and 0 bases at J, with 11 bases between. Germline loops: CDR1 SGHRS, CDR2 YFSETQ. As DNA, the CDR3 is TGCGCCAGCAGTCTCGGACGGGTGAACACTGAAGCTTTCTTT. This gives the protein CASSLGRVNTEAFF.

The V and J genes are TRBV7-2 and TRBJ2-1; TRBD1 matches at 8 bases. The length of the CDR3 is 15 residues. Per the germline V gene, CDR1 is SGHTA and CDR2 is FQGNSA. Trimming took 3 bases from V and 0 from J; bases not matched to a gene: 1. CDR3 sequence (DNA): TGTGCCAGCAGCTTTGACAGGGGCTCCTACAATGAGCAGTTCTTC. Translated, it gives CASSFDRGSYNEQFF.

V and J are TRBV6-6 and TRBJ2-7, with D perhaps matching TRBD1 (5 bases). Trimming stripped 7 bases from V and 4 bases from J, with 17 bases between. Germline CDR1 is MNHNY and CDR2 is SVGAGI (reference sequence). The CDR3 has 14 residues. CDR3: CASTRRQHNYEQYF. The CDR3 bases are TGTGCCAGCACTAGAAGACAGCATAATTACGAGCAGTACTTC.

Comment on this clone: The same CDR3 is also encoded by other DNA sequences in this sample. The V gene is TRBV7-9, the J gene TRBJ1-2; the match to TRBD1 covers 7 bases. V lost 5 bases, J lost 2 bases, and 5 bases stayed unmatched. The CDR3 consists of 14 residues. CDR1 and CDR2 from the germline V gene are SEHNR and FQNEAQ (reference sequence). For the CDR3, the DNA is TGTGCCAGCAGCCTGGGACAGAACAACTATGGCTACACCTTC. Amino acid sequence: CASSLGQNNYGYTF.

This clone appeared once. The chain carries TRBV5-1 and TRBJ2-3, with D perhaps matching TRBD2 (5 bases). The CDR3 sequence is 14 residues long. Between the trimmed V and J ends, which lost 1 base and 6 bases, there was a span of 12 bases. The germline gives CDR1 SGHRS, CDR2 YFSETQ. CDR3 region: CASSLFLARDTQYF. In DNA form, the CDR3 reads TGCGCCAGCAGCTTGTTTCTAGCAAGGGATACGCAGTATTTT.

The chain combines TRBV19 with TRBJ2-3; TRBD2 is a possible D gene (7 bases). V lost 5 bases, J lost 6 bases, and 18 bases lay in between. The CDR3 is 15 residues long. CDR1 is LNHDA, CDR2 SQIVND, per germline (reference sequence). The CDR3 reads CASSFAGATMDTQYF. The CDR3 DNA follows: TGTGCCAGTAGTTTCGCGGGGGCTACTATGGATACGCAGTATTTT.

In its sample, this clone was seen a few times. V usage is TRBV5-1 and J usage is TRBJ2-7, with a weak D call TRBD1 (5 bases). Trimming left V 0 bases short and J 0 bases short, with 10 bases between. Germline V gene lookup returns CDR1 SGHRS and CDR2 YFSETQ. CDR3 size: 15 residues. The CDR3 sequence: CASSLGAGISYEQYF. The CDR3 region has the DNA TGCGCCAGCAGCTTGGGGGCAGGGATCTCCTACGAGCAGTACTTC.